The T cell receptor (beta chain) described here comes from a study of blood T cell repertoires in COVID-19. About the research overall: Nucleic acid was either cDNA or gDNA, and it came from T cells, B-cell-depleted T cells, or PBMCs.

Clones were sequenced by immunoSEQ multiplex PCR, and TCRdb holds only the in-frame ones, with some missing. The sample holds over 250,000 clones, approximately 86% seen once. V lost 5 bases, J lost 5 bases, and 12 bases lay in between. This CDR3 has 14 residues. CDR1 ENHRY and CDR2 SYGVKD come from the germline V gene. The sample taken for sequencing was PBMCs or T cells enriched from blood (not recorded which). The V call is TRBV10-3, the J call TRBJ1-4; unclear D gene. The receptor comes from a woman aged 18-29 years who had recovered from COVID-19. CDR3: CAISLGRENEKLFF. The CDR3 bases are TGTGCCATCAGTTTAGGACGGGAAAATGAAAAACTGTTTTTT.